Each of the 10 T cell receptor beta chains below was sequenced from the same sample in a study of T cell repertoires in cytomegalovirus infection. TCRdb re-derived calls from the reads in MiXCR, one entry per CDR3 protein. The sample has about 480,000 distinct CDR3 sequences; 33% are singletons. The antigens these receptors bind are not known. Sequencing was performed on cultured PBMCs, taken from culture after CMV antigen stimulation. The receptors were gathered from a human donor in good health (CMV status not recorded). Some clones in this sample may be carry-over from other donors' samples.

This clonotype was counted only a few times. The CDR3, as DNA: TGTGCCAGCAGCTTAGCGCGAGAGCCCTACGAGCAGTACTTC. This gives the protein CASSLAREPYEQYF. This chain connects TRBV7-2 to TRBJ2-7; D gene uncertain. V gave up 0 bases and J gave up 2 bases, with 8 bases separating them. Germline CDR1 SGHTA, CDR2 FQGNSA. The length of the CDR3 is 14 residues.

This clonotype appeared a few times. This sequence joins TRBV6-5 and TRBJ2-1; 12 nucleotides agree with TRBD2. Germline trimming cut 2 bases from V and 4 bases from J; bases unmatched to any gene: 12. CDR1 and CDR2 from the germline V gene are MNHEY and SVGAGI. The CDR3 length is 19 residues. The CDR3 sequence: CASSYDSLAGGYGYNEQFF. The CDR3 bases are TGTGCCAGCAGTTACGATTCCCTAGCGGGAGGGTATGGTTACAATGAGCAGTTCTTC.

This chain joins TRBV6-6 and TRBJ2-2; tentatively, D is TRBD2 (6 bases). Germline V gives CDR1 MNHNY, CDR2 SVGAGI (reference sequence). The CDR3 contains 13 residues. V lost 4 bases and J 4 bases, leaving 7 bases between the germline ends. The CDR3 loop is CASSWRGTGELFF. In nucleotides, the CDR3 is TGTGCCAGCAGTTGGAGGGGCACCGGGGAGCTGTTTTTT.

The V gene is TRBV4-1, the J gene TRBJ1-2; 7 bases line up with TRBD1. From germline, CDR1 is MGHRA and CDR2 YSYEKL. The ends lost 6 bases at V and 3 bases at J; junction bases unmatched: 4. The CDR3 runs to 13 residues. The CDR3 DNA reads as TGCGCCAGCAGTGAACAGGGGTACTATGGCTACACCTTC. The encoded protein is CASSEQGYYGYTF.

The chain has TRBV28 and TRBJ1-2; D is possibly TRBD1 (5 bases). This CDR3 comprises 15 residues. V was cut by 5 bases and J by 3 bases, with 16 bases left in between. Germline CDR1 MDHEN, CDR2 SYDVKM. This CDR3 is CASSPRGTWDYGYTF. The CDR3 bases are TGTGCCAGCAGTCCGCGCGGGACCTGGGACTATGGCTACACCTTC.

In this sample, this clonotype turned up a few times. The rearrangement uses TRBV4-1 and TRBJ2-7; TRBD1 might be the D (6 bases). Looked up from germline, CDR1 is MGHRA and CDR2 is YSYEKL. V was pared by 3 bases and J by 2 bases, with 17 bases between. This CDR3 region has 16 residues. CDR3 nucleotide sequence: TGCGCCAGCAGCCAGGGGGCGGACCGGGGCACCTACGAGCAGTACGTC. Residues: CASSQGADRGTYEQYV.

V gene TRBV4-1 combines with J gene TRBJ2-3; possibly TRBD2 for D (5 bases). Germline V CDR1 and CDR2: MGHRA, YSYEKL. The CDR3 is 15 residues long. V was clipped by 4 bases and J by 2 bases, with 13 bases between them. CDR3 coding DNA: TGCGCCAGCAGCCCCCCGGGGTCTTTCACAGATACGCAGTATTTT. Protein sequence: CASSPPGSFTDTQYF.

This clonotype was found many times. The rearrangement uses TRBV6-2 or TRBV6-3 and TRBJ2-6; 9 bases align to TRBD2. The CDR3 spans 18 residues. Trimming cost V 5 bases and J 4 bases; bases outside gene matches: 12. Germline V gene lookup returns CDR1 MNHEY and CDR2 SVGEGT. CDR3 sequence (DNA): TGTGCCAGCAGTCAGGCTAGCGGGACCGCCTGGGGGGCCAACGTCCTGACTTTC. It is translated as CASSQASGTAWGANVLTF.

This clonotype has just a few counts. The genes are TRBV28 and TRBJ1-2; D gene uncertain. The germline V and J ends were trimmed by 3 bases and 4 bases, with 9 bases remaining between them. CDR1 and CDR2 (germline): MDHEN, SYDVKM. The CDR3 totals 13 residues. CDR3 sequence reads: CASSLGTVYGYTF. The DNA for the CDR3 is TGTGCCAGCAGTTTGGGAACAGTCTATGGCTACACCTTC.

This clonotype turned up a few times. This chain connects TRBV4-3 to TRBJ2-7, with TRBD2 as a possible D gene (5 bases). With 1 base removed from V and 4 bases from J, the gap between germline ends came to 11 bases. The CDR3 runs 14 residues. CDR1 and CDR2 from the germline V gene are LGHNA and YSLEER. The CDR3 spells CASSQAEGRYEQYF. CDR3 DNA: TGCGCCAGCAGCCAAGCCGAGGGAAGGTACGAGCAGTACTTC.